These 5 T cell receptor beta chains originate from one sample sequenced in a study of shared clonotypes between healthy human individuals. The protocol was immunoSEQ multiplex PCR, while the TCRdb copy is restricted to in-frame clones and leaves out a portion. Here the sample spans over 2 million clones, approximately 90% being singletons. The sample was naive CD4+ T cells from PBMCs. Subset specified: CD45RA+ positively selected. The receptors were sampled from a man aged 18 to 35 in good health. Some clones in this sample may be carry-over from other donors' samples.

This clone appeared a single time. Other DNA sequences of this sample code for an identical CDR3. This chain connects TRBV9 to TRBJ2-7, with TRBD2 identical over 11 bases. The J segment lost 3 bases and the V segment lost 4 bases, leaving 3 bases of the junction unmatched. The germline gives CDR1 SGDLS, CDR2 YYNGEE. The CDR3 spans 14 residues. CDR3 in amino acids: CASSQTSGSYEQYF. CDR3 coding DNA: TGTGCCAGCAGCCAAACTAGCGGGAGCTACGAGCAGTACTTC.

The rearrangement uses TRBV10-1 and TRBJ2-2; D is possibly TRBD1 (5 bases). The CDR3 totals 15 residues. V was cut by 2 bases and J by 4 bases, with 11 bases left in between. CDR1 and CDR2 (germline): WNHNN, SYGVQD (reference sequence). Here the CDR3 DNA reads TGCGCCAGCAGTGAGCTGGCAGGGCCCACCGGGGAGCTGTTTTTT. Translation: CASSELAGPTGELFF.

The DNA of the CDR3 is TGCAGCGTAGGACAGGGTTTTGGACTTTACGAGCAGTACTTC. This translates into CSVGQGFGLYEQYF. The V call is TRBV29-1, the J call TRBJ2-7; 8 bases map to TRBD1. Germline V lookup: CDR1 SQVTM, CDR2 ANQGSEA. The CDR3 spans 14 residues. Trimming at V came to 6 bases and at J to 4 bases, leaving 11 bases not matched to a gene.

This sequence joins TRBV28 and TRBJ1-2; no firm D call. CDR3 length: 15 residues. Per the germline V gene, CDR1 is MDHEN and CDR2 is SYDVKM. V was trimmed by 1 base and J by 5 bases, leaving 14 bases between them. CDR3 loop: CASSLSFVTGYGYTF. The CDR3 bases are TGTGCCAGCAGTTTATCATTCGTCACGGGGTATGGCTACACCTTC.

CDR3: CASRTQGAQYF. The CDR3 DNA sequence: TGTGCCAGCAGAACCCAGGGAGCGCAGTACTTC. The chain joins TRBV6-1 to TRBJ2-7, with D possibly being TRBD1 or TRBD2 (5 bases each). The length of the CDR3 is 11 residues. CDR1 and CDR2 (germline): MNHNS, SASEGT. The V end lost 6 bases, the J end lost 9 bases, and 12 bases lay between the germline ends.